This T cell receptor beta chain stems from a study of cytomegalovirus exposure and HLA in healthy donors. Study results and caveats: The study listed 164 cytomegalovirus-associated TCR beta chains. Earlier results showed most TCR beta V segments being productive about 87% or about 30% of the time.

This clone has more than one count but fewer than ten. The antigen remains unidentified. Germline lookup yields CDR1 SEHNR and CDR2 FQNEAQ (reference sequence). The germline V and J ends were trimmed by 2 bases and 4 bases, with 9 bases remaining between them. This CDR3 has 13 residues. Both 60 Vbeta primers and 13 Jbeta primers went into the PCR. Assay used: immunoSEQ multiplex PCR; TCRdb lists only in-frame clones, some missing. Of approximately 65,000 clones in the sample, 68% are singletons; the top ten hold about a sixth. V gene TRBV7-9 combines with J gene TRBJ2-7; D unresolved. The sequenced sample was PBMCs. This TCR was recovered from a man aged 35 to 55 in good health and CMV-seropositive. Here the CDR3 DNA reads TGTGCCAGCAGCTTATGGCTGCAGTACGAGCAGTACTTC. It encodes CASSLWLQYEQYF.